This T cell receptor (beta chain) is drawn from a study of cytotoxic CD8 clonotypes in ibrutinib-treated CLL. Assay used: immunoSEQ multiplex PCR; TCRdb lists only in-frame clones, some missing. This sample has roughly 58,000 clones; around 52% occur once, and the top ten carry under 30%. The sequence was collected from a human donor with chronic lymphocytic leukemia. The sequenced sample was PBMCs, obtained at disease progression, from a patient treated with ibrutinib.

The CDR3 protein is CASSVGLGLGTEAFF. CDR3 DNA sequence: TGTGCCAGCAGCGTAGGGCTAGGGTTAGGCACTGAAGCTTTCTTT. The chain combines TRBV9 with TRBJ1-1; no definite D call. Trimming took off 0 bases at V and 4 bases at J, with 13 bases between the two ends. Germline loops: CDR1 SGDLS, CDR2 YYNGEE. This CDR3 region has 15 residues.